Sequencing of this T cell receptor (beta chain) was carried out in a study of T cell clonality in common variable immunodeficiency. Study conclusions and caveats: Fewer TCRbeta clones were shared among CVID subjects than controls. Repertoire-complication correlations in CVID were limited by patient heterogeneity. Compared with healthy controls, CVID subjects showed increased TCRbeta clonality, mostly in about a third. Common variable immunodeficiency TCR beta sequences reportedly had fewer deletions and N-nucleotide insertions.

Many counts were recorded for this clone. Its antigen is unknown. Assay: immunoSEQ multiplex PCR; the TCRdb copy retains only in-frame clones and omits some. The sample holds over 45,000 clones, and no clone turns up only once. The TCR comes from a person between 18 and 75 years old in good health. The sequencing input was peripheral blood mononuclear cells.

The sequenced CDR3 bases are TGTGCCAGCAGCCAGAGTTTTGGTACG. Translation: CASSQSFGT. The CDR3 in full is CASSQSFGTQYF. The chain is built from TRBV6-2 or TRBV6-3 and TRBJ2-3; D not certain. The DNA ends 3 residues before the CDR3 does, and the rest of the CDR3 is filled in from the germline J gene. V was cut by 6 bases and J by 8 bases, with 12 bases left in between. This CDR3 comprises 12 residues. Germline CDR1 and CDR2: MNHEY and SVGEGT.